Described below is a single TCR beta chain sequence and its context. The source of the sample is a study of blood T cell repertoires in COVID-19. The table came from immunoSEQ multiplex PCR; TCRdb's copy has only in-frame clones and leaves some out. This table holds some 240,000 clones, more than 75% found once. V shed 2 bases and J shed 7 bases, with 6 bases lying between them. The CDR3 spans 13 residues. Germline loops: CDR1 LNHDA, CDR2 SQIVND (reference sequence). The V gene is TRBV19, the J gene TRBJ1-6; perhaps TRBD1 as D (6 bases). Sequencing input: peripheral blood. The sequence was obtained from a woman in her 70s with COVID-19, enrolled during active disease. The chain's CDR3 is CASSIQGNSPLHF. As DNA, the CDR3 is TGTGCCAGTAGTATACAGGGGAATTCACCCCTCCACTTT.